The clone carrying this T cell receptor beta chain has a single count. RNA transcripts yielded amplified TCR beta CDR3 regions. HTBI primers were used for first-round RT-PCR of the TCR CDR3. Using its own MiXCR run on the multiplex PCR reads, TCRdb lists one record per CDR3 protein. There are about 500,000 distinct CDR3 sequences in the sample; 46% occur only once, and about 40% lies in the top ten. This entry comes from a study of T cells in Graves' hyperthyroidism and ophthalmopathy. CDR1 is KGHDR, CDR2 SFDVKD, per germline. The trim removed 3 bases at V and 6 bases at J, leaving 3 bases unmatched. The CDR3 totals 14 residues.

The material sequenced was peripheral blood or thyroid tissue (not recorded which). The chain is built from TRBV24-1 and TRBJ1-4; TRBD1 matches 7 bases. The receptor's source is an adult woman with Graves' disease, either hyperthyroidism or ophthalmopathy (not recorded which). The CDR3, as DNA: TGTGCCACCAGTGATGACAGGGTAGATGAAAAACTGTTTTTT. Amino acid sequence: CATSDDRVDEKLFF.